These T cell receptor beta chains were read from a single sample in a study of cytomegalovirus exposure and HLA in healthy donors. The data were produced by immunoSEQ multiplex PCR, yet TCRdb's version contains in-frame clones alone and is incomplete. The sample lists 90,000 to 100,000 clones, 70% to 80% occurring once. The sequencing input was PBMCs. The receptors were gathered from a man aged 55 to 70 in good health and CMV-seropositive. Both conserved end residues are part of each CDR3. The order of the fields is CDR3 DNA, CDR3 protein, V gene, J gene, clone size, D gene. A D gene is named only where the DNA matches it firmly. Size is stated for part of the rows, as once, few or many counts, or as a class when the clone is expanded.

TGTGCCAGCAGAATACCGGGACAGGGAAGGCATGGCTACACCTTC,CASRIPGQGRHGYTF,TRBV2,TRBJ1-2,-,TRBD1
TGTGCCAGCAGTCCGACAGGGGGCTACGAGCAGTACTTC,CASSPTGGYEQYF,TRBV6-5,TRBJ2-7,-,TRBD1
TGTGCCAGTAGTATAAGTATCCATAGCGGGGGGGCCGTACAAGAGACCCAGTACTTC,CASSISIHSGGAVQETQYF,TRBV19,TRBJ2-5,-,TRBD2
TGTGCCTGGAGTATGAGTAGCACAGATACGCAGTATTTT,CAWSMSSTDTQYF,TRBV30,TRBJ2-3,-,-
TGTGCCAGCAGCTCTCAGGGGGCCGGTGAAAAACTGTTTTTT,CASSSQGAGEKLFF,TRBV7-9,TRBJ1-4,few,TRBD1
TGTGCCATCAGTGAGACGTTTACCGGGACTAGCGGGGTCTACACAGATACGCAGTATTTT,CAISETFTGTSGVYTDTQYF,TRBV10-3,TRBJ2-3,once,TRBD2
TGTGCCAGCAGCTTGGGACAGGGGGGAAAGAACATTCAGTACTTC,CASSLGQGGKNIQYF,TRBV6-1,TRBJ2-4,-,TRBD1
TGTGCCAGCAGCCAAGTAGAGGGCTCCTACGAGCAGTACTTC,CASSQVEGSYEQYF,TRBV14,TRBJ2-7,-,-
TGTGCCAGCATTACAGGCACCGGGGAGCTGTTTTTT,CASITGTGELFF,TRBV6-1,TRBJ2-2,-,-
TGTGCCAGCATCAGGGGCGGGGGAAACACCGGGGAGCTGTTTTTT,CASIRGGGNTGELFF,TRBV6-1,TRBJ2-2,-,-
TGTGCCAGCAGCTTAGGGACAGGTTATGGCGGGGAGCTGTTTTTT,CASSLGTGYGGELFF,TRBV7-2,TRBJ2-2,-,TRBD1
TGTGCCAGCAGCGGGACTAGCGGGGGTAAGAGGAATGAGCAGTTCTTC,CASSGTSGGKRNEQFF,TRBV27,TRBJ2-1,-,TRBD2
TGCGCCAGCAGTCAATCGGACCCAGGGGACACCATATATTTT,CASSQSDPGDTIYF,TRBV23-1,TRBJ1-3,-,-
TGTGCCAGCAGCGTCGGACAGGGTGGCTATGGCTACACCTTC,CASSVGQGGYGYTF,TRBV9,TRBJ1-2,-,TRBD1
TGTGCCAGTAGTACACTTCCGGGACAGGGGGCCAGGGAGCTGTTTTTT,CASSTLPGQGARELFF,TRBV19,TRBJ2-2,-,TRBD1
TGTGCCAGCAGCTTAGGAGGACAGAATGAGCAGTTCTTC,CASSLGGQNEQFF,TRBV7-9,TRBJ2-1,-,-
TGTGCCAGCAGCACCCGGTTGCTAGATACGCAGTATTTT,CASSTRLLDTQYF,TRBV9,TRBJ2-3,-,-
TGTGCCAGCAGCCTCCAGACAGGGTTGAACACTGAAGCTTTCTTT,CASSLQTGLNTEAFF,TRBV6-1,TRBJ1-1,few,TRBD1
TGTGCCTGGAGTGTACAGGGGAACGAGCAGTACTTC,CAWSVQGNEQYF,TRBV30,TRBJ2-7,-,TRBD1
TGTGCCAGCAGATCTCCGGGACAGGGGGCGCGTGACTATGGCTACACCTTC,CASRSPGQGARDYGYTF,TRBV27,TRBJ1-2,-,TRBD1
TGCAGCGTACGGACTAGCTACGAGCAGTACTTC,CSVRTSYEQYF,TRBV29-1,TRBJ2-7,few,TRBD2
TGCGCCAGCAGCCCCAGGGGGTCGGTGAACACTGAAGCTTTCTTT,CASSPRGSVNTEAFF,TRBV5-1,TRBJ1-1,few,TRBD1
TGCGCCAGCAGTCCCCGTTATGAGGATACGCAGTATTTT,CASSPRYEDTQYF,TRBV10-2,TRBJ2-3,-,-
TGTGCCAGCAGCGTCCGGGACTTAACATACAATGAGCAGTTCTTC,CASSVRDLTYNEQFF,TRBV9,TRBJ2-1,few,-